The clone carrying this TCR beta chain was seen many times. What it binds is unknown. 2 million unsorted PBMCs were stored in RNAlater at -80 °C before RNA extraction. Trimming cost V 3 bases and J 4 bases, with 16 bases left between them. Germline V gene sequence: CDR1 DFQATT, CDR2 SNEGSKA (reference sequence). This CDR3 is 14 amino acids long. This sample stems from a study of neurological immune-mediated disorders. Findings of the study overall: Multiple sclerosis was found to have the least TCR clonal expansion, below healthy controls, and HTLV-1-associated myelopathy the most.

5'RACE generated cDNA with 10-nucleotide random UMIs. TCRdb analysed the 5' RACE reads with MiXCR anew, one entry per CDR3 protein. The data show about 35,000 distinct CDR3 sequences, 3% to 4% seen once. This chain connects TRBV20-1 to TRBJ2-7, with D perhaps matching TRBD1 (6 bases). This sequence originates from a man in his thirties or forties with multiple sclerosis. Sample: PBMCs. The CDR3 region has the DNA TGCAGTGCTAGGCACTACGGGACACCTTACGAGCAGTACTTC. Protein: CSARHYGTPYEQYF.